The 16 T cell receptor beta chains reported below all come from one sample, sequenced in a study of Ad26.COV2.S vaccination and SARS-CoV-2 variants (dated by TCRdb to about 2021). The sample's treatment or condition, from its label and the paper: over 15 received Ad26.COV2.S at low or high dose, single or two shots; roughly five received placebo; per-sample allocation not given. Repertoires of vaccine and placebo recipients were sequenced from samples taken on day 63 after the first injection. Libraries were made using the immunoSEQ multiplex PCR assay. TCRdb limited this immuneACCESS table to in-frame rearrangements with V and J called. A share of clones is missing; checked studies link under half to unresolved V genes, and the rest is unexplained. Present in this sample are 350,000 to 400,000 clones, over 75% of which were seen just once. Of the sample, 1.5% to 2% is held by the ten largest clones.

Sequencing was performed on peripheral blood, taken in a trial of Ad26.COV2.S vaccine versus placebo. Source of these receptors: a person between 18 and 60 years old who received the Ad26.COV2.S COVID-19 vaccine or a placebo.

The J gene is TRBJ1-1, the V gene TRBV7-9; the D is unclear. The CDR3 runs 15 residues. Between the trimmed V and J ends, which lost 1 base and 0 bases, there was a span of 9 bases. Germline V gives CDR1 SEHNR, CDR2 FQNEAQ (reference sequence). Here the CDR3 reads CASSLDHGLNTEAFF. DNA of the CDR3: TGTGCCAGCAGCTTAGACCACGGCCTGAACACTGAAGCTTTCTTT.

The chain combines TRBV5-4 with TRBJ2-3; the match to TRBD2 covers 12 bases. The CDR3 loop spans 16 amino acids. Germline assignment: CDR1 SGHNT and CDR2 YYREEE (reference sequence). V lost 4 bases, J lost 2 bases, and 5 bases stayed unmatched. The CDR3 sequence is CASSPRTSGTTDTQYF. The DNA for the CDR3 is TGTGCCAGCAGCCCCCGGACTAGCGGGACCACAGATACGCAGTATTTT. The whole variable domain, remainder taken from reference TRBV5-4 and TRBJ2-3, is ETGVTQSPTHLIKTRGQQVTLRCSSQSGHNTVSWYQQALGQGPQFIFQYYREEENGRGNFPPRFSGLQFPNYSSELNVNALELDDSALYLCASSPRTSGTTDTQYFGPGTRLTVL.

This chain connects TRBV6-2 or TRBV6-3 to TRBJ2-3, with TRBD2 matching 13 bases. V lost 5 bases and J lost 0; bases outside the gene matches: 11. This CDR3 has 19 residues. Germline CDR1 is MNHEY and CDR2 is SVGEGT. The CDR3 nucleotides read TGTGCCAGCAGTCATACCCCTGGGACTAGCGGGACTAGCACAGATACGCAGTATTTT. Encoded protein: CASSHTPGTSGTSTDTQYF.

Note on this clone: The junction shows a germline mismatch at one end, possibly a read error. This chain uses TRBV5-5 with TRBJ2-4; tentatively, D is TRBD1 (6 bases). This CDR3 has 12 amino acids. Germline-derived CDR1 and CDR2 are SGHKS and YYEKEE (reference sequence). This chain's CDR3 is CASSLSTGPHSF. CDR3 nucleotides: TGTGCCAGCAGCTTGAGTACAGGGCCCCACTCCTTC. Drawing the rest from reference TRBV5-5 and TRBJ2-4, the complete variable domain is DAGVTQSPTHLIKTRGQQVTLRCSPISGHKSVSWYQQVLGQGPQFIFQYYEKEERGRGNFPDRFSARQFPNYSSELNVNALLLGDSALYLCASSLSTGPHSFGAGTRLSVL.

The CDR3: CASSQGRVGTEAFF. In nucleotides, the CDR3 is TGCGCCAGCAGCCAAGGACGGGTGGGCACTGAAGCTTTCTTT. The rearrangement uses TRBV4-3 and TRBJ1-1; no firm D call. CDR3 length: 14 residues. CDR1 and CDR2 (germline): LGHNA, YSLEER. With 1 base removed from V and 4 bases from J, the gap between germline ends came to 10 bases.

The rearrangement joins TRBV7-3 to TRBJ2-3; D gene unclear. Germline CDR1 SGHTA, CDR2 FQGTGA. Trimming took off 6 bases at V and 3 bases at J, with 16 bases between the two ends. The CDR3 loop spans 15 amino acids. The CDR3 sequence: CASRRGASRTDTQYF. The CDR3 DNA sequence: TGTGCCAGCAGGAGAGGTGCTTCCCGGACAGATACGCAGTATTTT.

The V and J genes are TRBV12-3 or TRBV12-4 and TRBJ2-1; no definite D call. The ends were cut back, 7 bases at V and 7 bases at J, with 11 bases in the middle. The CDR3 is 12 residues long. The CDR3 DNA sequence: TGTGCCAGCACCGACGCTCGGAATGAGCAGTTCTTC. The encoded protein is CASTDARNEQFF.

The chain links TRBV18 to TRBJ2-3; D is ambiguous. The CDR3 has 15 residues. Germline V CDR1 and CDR2: KGHSH, LQKENI. The V end was cut by 0 bases, the J end by 6 bases, with 13 bases between. The CDR3 sequence: CASSPPSLSADTQYF. The CDR3 nucleotides are TGTGCCAGCTCACCACCGTCCCTTTCAGCGGATACGCAGTATTTT.

This clone has just one count. The rearrangement links TRBV2 to TRBJ1-1, with 9 nucleotides matching TRBD1. Trimming cost V 7 bases and J 2 bases; bases outside gene matches: 5. The CDR3 extends over 14 amino acids. CDR1 is SNHLY, CDR2 FYNNEI, per germline. CDR3 bases: TGTGCCAGCAATGGACAGGGGCAAAACACTGAAGCTTTCTTT. This sequence encodes CASNGQGQNTEAFF.

The chain joins TRBV6-6 to TRBJ2-2, with 10 bases aligning to TRBD1. The junction had 6 bases not matched to a gene; V was cut back by 7 bases and J by 7 bases. Germline V CDR1 and CDR2: MNHNY, SVGAGI (reference sequence). CDR3 length equals 14 residues. The CDR3 spells CASIRDRGVGELFF. The CDR3 bases are TGTGCCAGCATCCGGGACAGGGGAGTCGGGGAGCTGTTTTTT.

This clone was observed a single time. Other DNA sequences in this specimen translate into the identical CDR3. J is TRBJ1-2 and V is TRBV30; D gene unclear. The CDR3 spans 11 residues. Between the trimmed V and J ends, which lost 0 bases and 8 bases, there was a span of 7 bases. Per the germline V gene, CDR1 is GTSNPN and CDR2 is SVGIG (reference sequence). CDR3 nucleotides: TGTGCCTGGAGTGTACTAGGGGGCTACACCTTC. Its protein is CAWSVLGGYTF. Full variable domain (outside the CDR3, taken from reference TRBV30 and TRBJ1-2): SQTIHQWPATLVQPVGSPLSLECTVEGTSNPNLYWYRQAAGRGLQLLFYSVGIGQISSEVPQNLSASRPQDRQFILSSKKLLLSDSGFYLCAWSVLGGYTFGSGTRLTVV.

This chain links TRBV5-1 with TRBJ1-3; D is ambiguous. This CDR3 contains 13 residues. With 4 bases removed from V and 4 bases from J, the gap between germline ends came to 9 bases. CDR1 is SGHRS, CDR2 YFSETQ, per germline. The CDR3 spells CASSPPGGNTIYF. The DNA for the CDR3 is TGCGCCAGCAGCCCGCCCGGGGGAAACACCATATATTTT.

This chain connects TRBV10-1 to TRBJ1-5; 8 bases are shared with TRBD1. The CDR3 loop spans 17 amino acids. Germline CDR1 reads WNHNN; CDR2 reads SYGVQD (reference sequence). J was trimmed by 1 base and V by 5 bases; bases with no gene match: 10. CDR3 residues: CASSSGQGLRSNQPQHF. The CDR3 nucleotides are TGCGCCAGCAGTAGCGGACAGGGTTTAAGAAGCAATCAGCCCCAGCATTTT.

The rearrangement uses TRBV3-1 (or the pseudogene TRBV3-2) and TRBJ2-5; 13 bases match TRBD2. The length of the CDR3 is 18 residues. The ends lost 7 bases at V and 4 bases at J; junction bases unmatched: 15. CDR1 LGHDT and CDR2 YNNKEL come from the germline V gene (reference sequence). This CDR3 reads CASKLGPGLAGSGETQYF. CDR3 nucleotide sequence: TGTGCCAGCAAGCTCGGCCCGGGACTAGCGGGGTCGGGAGAGACCCAGTACTTC.

This clone showed up just once. This chain uses TRBV5-6 with TRBJ2-7, with 11 bases aligning to TRBD2. The CDR3 length is 16 residues. With V trimmed by 4 bases and J by 2 bases, 8 bases remained unmatched. Germline V gives CDR1 SGHDT, CDR2 YYEEEE. This CDR3 reads CASSLGLAELTYEQYF. The CDR3 bases are TGTGCCAGCAGCCTGGGACTAGCGGAACTAACCTACGAGCAGTACTTC.

The rearrangement joins TRBV30 to TRBJ1-1; no firm D call. This CDR3 is built from 12 residues. In germline, CDR1 is GTSNPN, CDR2 SVGIG (reference sequence). V dropped 4 bases and J dropped 1 base, with 7 bases sitting between them. The CDR3 spells CAWKPENTEAFF. Written as DNA, the CDR3 is TGTGCCTGGAAGCCAGAGAACACTGAAGCTTTCTTT.